This T cell receptor (beta chain) is drawn from a study of cytomegalovirus exposure and HLA in healthy donors. Study-wide points: TCR beta chains numbering 164 were designated cytomegalovirus-associated. In an earlier analysis, productive rearrangement rates for most beta V segments clustered near 87% or 30%. For cytomegalovirus status, the classifier reportedly gave diagnoses with high specificity and sensitivity.

The PCR contained 60 Vbeta and 13 Jbeta primers. Clones were sequenced by immunoSEQ multiplex PCR, and TCRdb holds only the in-frame ones, with some missing. Of about 110,000 clones in the sample, about 80% were seen once. Note on this clone: Its antigen is unidentified.

CDR1 is SNHLY and CDR2 is FYNNEI in the germline V gene. There are 13 residues in the CDR3. Trimming cost V 6 bases and J 8 bases, with 16 bases left between them. The sequence came from a middle-aged woman in good health and CMV-seronegative. The rearrangement uses TRBV2 and TRBJ1-2, with a weak D call TRBD1 (5 bases). Sequenced: PBMCs. The CDR3 nucleotides are TGTGCCAGCAGGACGGGCCAGGGCGGCGGCTACACCTTC. Protein sequence: CASRTGQGGGYTF.